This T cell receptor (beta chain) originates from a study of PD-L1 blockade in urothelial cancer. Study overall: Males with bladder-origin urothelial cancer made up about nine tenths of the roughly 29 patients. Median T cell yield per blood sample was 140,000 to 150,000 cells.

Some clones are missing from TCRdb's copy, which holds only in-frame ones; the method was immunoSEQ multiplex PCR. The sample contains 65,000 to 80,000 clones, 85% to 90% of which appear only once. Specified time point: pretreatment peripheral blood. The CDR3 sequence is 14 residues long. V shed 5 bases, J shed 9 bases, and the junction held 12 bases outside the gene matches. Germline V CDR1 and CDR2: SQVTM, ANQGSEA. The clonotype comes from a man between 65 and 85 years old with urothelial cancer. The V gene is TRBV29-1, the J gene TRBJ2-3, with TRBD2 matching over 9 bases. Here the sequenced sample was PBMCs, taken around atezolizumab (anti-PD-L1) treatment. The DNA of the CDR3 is TGCAGCGTTCATGTACTAGCGGGTGTCCAAACGCAGTATTTT. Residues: CSVHVLAGVQTQYF.